This T cell receptor beta chain was identified in a study of T cell repertoires in cytomegalovirus infection. Study overall: Indications came from public TCR beta signatures; they pointed to CMV infection and to a matching HLA type.

This clonotype was counted many times. TCRdb itself ran the reads through MiXCR, one entry per CDR3 protein. The table records under 150,000 distinct CDR3 sequences, approximately 9.2% of them present only once. The sample consisted of PBMCs. The receptor was isolated from a human donor in good health (CMV status not recorded). Some clones in this sample may be carry-over from other donors' samples.

The CDR3 DNA reads TGTGCCAGCAGAGTGGCGGGGGCGCAAGGCTACACCTTC. Translation gives CASRVAGAQGYTF. The chain couples TRBV2 to TRBJ1-2, with D perhaps TRBD1 (6 bases). This CDR3 contains 13 residues. Trimming removed 6 bases at V and 8 bases at J, with 16 bases between. The germline V gene has CDR1 SNHLY and CDR2 FYNNEI.